This is a list of T cell receptor beta chains from one sample in a study of OX40 agonist ivuxolimab in advanced cancers. Some clones are missing from TCRdb's copy, which holds only in-frame ones; the method was immunoSEQ multiplex PCR. The data hold roughly 50,000 clones, with nearly 85% observed a single time. This specimen consisted of CD4+ or CD8+ T cells sorted from blood, obtained in a trial of the OX40 agonist ivuxolimab. The source of these receptors is an adult with an advanced solid tumor such as melanoma, head and neck, liver or kidney cancer. Both conserved end residues are part of each CDR3. The D gene is left open where the match is weak. The listing skips clone size in some rows; elsewhere it reads once, few, many or a size class.

v_gene,j_gene,abundance,d_gene,CDR3aa,CDR3nt
TRBV6-4,TRBJ2-3,NA,TRBD1,CASRQDRDTDTQYF,TGTGCCAGCCGCCAGGACAGGGACACAGATACGCAGTATTTT
TRBV30,TRBJ2-3,NA,NA,CAAPGPASTDTQYF,TGTGCCGCCCCCGGCCCGGCGAGCACAGATACGCAGTATTTT
TRBV6-5,TRBJ1-4,NA,TRBD1,CASSYGDRDHEKLFF,TGTGCCAGCAGTTACGGAGACAGGGATCATGAAAAACTGTTTTTT
TRBV27,TRBJ1-5,medium-sized,NA,CASSLFGGSVPQPQHF,TGTGCCAGCAGTTTATTTGGGGGGTCGGTTCCTCAGCCCCAGCATTTT
TRBV9,TRBJ2-3,NA,NA,CASSAIVGTQYF,TGTGCCAGCAGCGCGATAGTCGGTACGCAGTATTTT
TRBV4-2,TRBJ1-1,once,NA,CASSQVSGKDTEAFF,TGTGCCAGCAGCCAAGTCTCCGGGAAGGACACTGAAGCTTTCTTT
TRBV5-1,TRBJ2-1,NA,NA,CASSFQDYNEQFF,TGCGCCAGCAGCTTCCAGGACTACAATGAGCAGTTCTTC
TRBV4-2,TRBJ2-7,NA,TRBD1,CASSLDPTGGYEQYF,TGTGCCAGCAGCTTGGATCCGACAGGGGGCTACGAGCAGTACTTC
TRBV6-5,TRBJ2-2,NA,NA,CASRGPIGELFF,TGTGCCAGCAGGGGACCTATCGGGGAGCTGTTTTTT
TRBV7-9,TRBJ2-3,NA,NA,CASSLESGTQYF,TGTGCCAGCAGCTTAGAATCAGGGACGCAGTATTTT
TRBV10-3,TRBJ2-7,NA,NA,CAIKMGQRTYEQYF,TGTGCCATCAAGATGGGGCAAAGGACCTACGAGCAGTACTTC
TRBV7-9,TRBJ1-2,NA,NA,CASGRLHYGYTF,TGTGCCAGCGGACGGCTTCACTATGGCTACACCTTC
TRBV10-2,TRBJ2-7,few,NA,CASSGIYEQYF,TGCGCCAGCAGTGGTATCTACGAGCAGTACTTC
TRBV7-6,TRBJ1-5,NA,NA,CASSLLSDTNQPQHF,TGTGCCAGCAGCCTACTTAGTGATACCAATCAGCCCCAGCATTTT
TRBV19,TRBJ1-6,NA,TRBD1,CASMKGQGENSPLHF,TGTGCCAGTATGAAGGGACAGGGGGAGAATTCACCCCTCCACTTT
TRBV19,TRBJ1-1,NA,NA,CASRLGDSEAFF,TGTGCCAGCCGCCTGGGGGATTCTGAAGCTTTCTTT
TRBV6-6,TRBJ1-2,NA,NA,CATTVRTDYGYTF,TGTGCCACAACTGTCCGGACGGATTATGGCTACACCTTC
TRBV10-3,TRBJ2-5,NA,TRBD2,CAISGTSGGGTQYF,TGTGCCATCAGTGGTACTAGCGGGGGAGGGACCCAGTACTTC
TRBV7-3,TRBJ2-1,NA,NA,CASSDLGGTNNHNEQFF,TGTGCCAGCAGCGACCTAGGGGGGACTAACAATCACAATGAGCAGTTCTTC
TRBV5-1,TRBJ1-6,NA,TRBD1,CASSLARQGTSPLHF,TGCGCCAGCAGCTTGGCGCGACAGGGTACGTCACCCCTCCACTTT
TRBV19,TRBJ2-7,NA,TRBD1,CASMDLSGQGLYEQYF,TGTGCCAGTATGGACTTATCGGGACAGGGGTTGTACGAGCAGTACTTC
TRBV25-1,TRBJ2-1,NA,NA,CASAITGKGQFF,TGTGCCAGCGCCATTACGGGGAAGGGGCAGTTCTTC
TRBV19,TRBJ2-1,NA,NA,CASSPPPRNSYNEQFF,TGTGCCAGTAGTCCACCCCCGAGGAACTCCTACAATGAGCAGTTCTTC
TRBV14,TRBJ2-5,NA,TRBD1,CASSLRARDRVKETQYF,TGTGCCAGCAGCTTACGTGCCCGGGACAGGGTAAAAGAGACCCAGTACTTC
TRBV10-3,TRBJ2-5,NA,TRBD1,CAIGQGAEETQYF,TGTGCCATTGGACAGGGGGCGGAAGAGACCCAGTACTTC
TRBV28,TRBJ1-1,NA,TRBD1,CASSLSWGTGFGAFF,TGTGCCAGCAGTTTAAGCTGGGGGACAGGGTTCGGTGCTTTCTTT
TRBV7-9,TRBJ1-1,NA,NA,CASSFTGSAFEAFF,TGTGCCAGCAGCTTTACAGGATCAGCCTTTGAAGCTTTCTTT
TRBV6-5,TRBJ1-5,NA,NA,CASSYSLGGNQPQHF,TGTGCCAGCAGTTACTCTCTGGGGGGCAATCAGCCCCAGCATTTT
TRBV6-1,TRBJ2-5,NA,TRBD2,CAISGLAGETQYF,TGTGCCATTTCGGGACTAGCAGGGGAGACCCAGTACTTC
TRBV18,TRBJ1-1,NA,NA,CASSPPVAVNTEAFF,TGTGCCAGCTCACCACCGGTGGCAGTGAACACTGAAGCTTTCTTT
TRBV9,TRBJ2-5,NA,NA,CASSGVQETQYF,TGTGCCAGCAGCGGGGTGCAAGAGACCCAGTACTTC
TRBV5-1,TRBJ2-3,NA,TRBD2,CASRLAGDTQYF,TGCGCCAGCCGGCTAGCGGGGGATACGCAGTATTTT
TRBV10-3,TRBJ2-7,NA,TRBD1,CAISEGGTGGSYEQYF,TGTGCCATCAGTGAAGGGGGGACAGGGGGCTCCTACGAGCAGTACTTC
TRBV5-6,TRBJ1-2,NA,NA,CASSLRVREDYGYTF,TGTGCCAGCAGCTTGAGGGTCAGGGAGGACTATGGCTACACCTTC
TRBV5-6,TRBJ2-3,NA,TRBD1,CASSRTGQGKNTQYF,TGTGCCAGCAGCCGAACGGGACAGGGCAAAAATACGCAGTATTTT
TRBV5-4,TRBJ2-7,NA,TRBD2,CASSPGLADYEQYF,TGTGCCAGCAGCCCGGGACTAGCGGATTACGAGCAGTACTTC
TRBV21-1,TRBJ2-7,NA,NA,CASSKEVLYEQYF,TGTGCCAGCAGCAAAGAGGTCCTCTACGAGCAGTACTTC
TRBV11-2,TRBJ1-1,few,NA,CASSGLGNSLENTEAFF,TGTGCCAGCAGCGGTCTCGGGAACTCCCTGGAAAACACTGAAGCTTTCTTT
TRBV10-3,TRBJ2-7,NA,TRBD1,CAIRGQGHEQYF,TGTGCCATCCGCGGACAGGGCCACGAGCAGTACTTC
TRBV10-2,TRBJ1-2,NA,NA,CASSETLLWGYTF,TGCGCCAGCAGTGAGACCCTCTTATGGGGCTACACCTTC